Listed here are 20 T cell receptor beta chains from one sample, sequenced in a study of preoperative IRX-2 immunotherapy in early breast cancer. TCRdb keeps only in-frame clones here, not all; method: immunoSEQ multiplex PCR. The table lists roughly 30,000 clones, roughly four fifths of them singletons. Treatment noted: preoperative locoregional IRX-2 cytokine immunotherapy. The sample was gathered from a patient treated with IRX-2 immunotherapy. The receptors were sampled from a human donor with breast cancer.

This chain connects TRBV6-8 to TRBJ2-3; D is undetermined. This CDR3 is built from 15 residues. The V gene's germline CDR1 is MNHGY and CDR2 SAAAGT. With 0 bases removed from V and 4 bases from J, the gap between germline ends came to 11 bases. The CDR3 protein is CASSYSAPLADTQYF. In nucleotides, the CDR3 is TGTGCCAGCAGTTACTCGGCGCCTCTGGCAGATACGCAGTATTTT.

The gene calls are TRBV11-3 and TRBJ1-2, with TRBD1 as a possible D gene (5 bases). The V gene's germline CDR1 is SGHNT and CDR2 YENEEA. With 3 bases removed from V and 7 bases from J, the gap between germline ends came to 27 bases. The CDR3 totals 18 residues. This CDR3 reads CASSFPPAHHLRGGGYTF. CDR3 sequence (DNA): TGTGCCAGCAGCTTTCCCCCGGCTCATCACCTCCGCGGGGGTGGCTACACCTTC.

This clone has more than one count but fewer than ten. V is TRBV6-8 and J is TRBJ2-2; D is unresolved. Trimming left V 6 bases short and J 2 bases short, with 4 bases between. This CDR3 is built from 12 residues. The germline V gene encodes CDR1 MNHGY and CDR2 SAAAGT. This chain's CDR3 is CASRFNTGELFF. The CDR3 DNA sequence: TGTGCCAGCAGATTTAACACCGGGGAGCTGTTTTTT.

The chain recombines TRBV6-7 with TRBJ1-2; D remains unclear. TRBV6-7 is filed as an ORF, its function uncertain. The CDR3 contains 11 residues. V was clipped by 4 bases and J by 8 bases, with 8 bases between them. The chain's CDR3 is CASSSTEGYTF. CDR3 in DNA: TGTGCCAGCAGTTCCACGGAAGGCTACACCTTC.

This clone was detected only a few times. V usage is TRBV7-6 and J usage is TRBJ1-2; D is ambiguous. Germline V gene data show CDR1 as SGHVS and CDR2 as FNYEAQ. The CDR3 is 15 residues long. The V end lost 5 bases, the J end lost 7 bases, and 20 bases lay between the germline ends. CDR3 loop: CASSPGAFGVGGYTF. As DNA, the CDR3 is TGTGCCAGCAGCCCCGGTGCCTTCGGGGTAGGTGGCTACACCTTC.

This chain joins TRBV10-1 and TRBJ2-3; 14 nucleotides agree with TRBD2. The germline V gene has CDR1 WNHNN and CDR2 SYGVQD (reference sequence). V trimming: 2 bases; J trimming: 4 bases; junction bases outside the gene matches: 2. This CDR3 has 16 amino acids. The CDR3: CASSEGTSGRSDTQYF. In DNA, the CDR3 is TGCGCCAGCAGTGAGGGGACTAGCGGGAGATCAGATACGCAGTATTTT.

The chain joins TRBV5-1 to TRBJ2-7; D unclear. The CDR3 contains 14 residues. The germline V gene has CDR1 SGHRS and CDR2 YFSETQ. V was cut by 4 bases and J by 6 bases, with 17 bases left in between. The CDR3 coding sequence is TGCGCCAGCAGCCTTAGAGAAGGATGGGGCGAGCAGTACTTC. Protein: CASSLREGWGEQYF.

The sample holds one count of this clone. The chain joins TRBV7-7 to TRBJ1-1; D call uncertain. CDR3 length: 15 residues. V was shortened by 5 bases and J by 0 bases, with 13 bases between the two germline ends. Germline values: CDR1 SSHAT, CDR2 FNYEAQ (reference sequence). CDR3 protein: CASSNHQRMNTEAFF. The CDR3 nucleotides read TGTGCCAGCAGCAACCACCAGCGCATGAACACTGAAGCTTTCTTT.

The CDR3 region has the DNA TGTGCCAGCAGTTACAAGGTGGGCGAGCAGTACTTC. Translation: CASSYKVGEQYF. The V gene is TRBV6-8, the J gene TRBJ2-7; D is ambiguous. CDR3 length equals 12 residues. Between the trimmed V and J ends, which lost 2 bases and 6 bases, there was a span of 8 bases. Per the germline V gene, CDR1 is MNHGY and CDR2 is SAAAGT.

The V call is TRBV15, the J call TRBJ2-7; 8 bases map to TRBD1. Germline V gene data show CDR1 as LNHNV and CDR2 as YYDKDF (reference sequence). Trimming took 5 bases from V and 6 from J; bases not matched to a gene: 9. There are 14 residues in the CDR3. CDR3 in DNA: TGTGCCACCAGCCTAACCGGGACAGGCGGCGAGCAGTACTTC. Its protein product is CATSLTGTGGEQYF.

V is TRBV19 and J is TRBJ2-1; TRBD2 matches at 7 bases. Looked up from germline, CDR1 is LNHDA and CDR2 is SQIVND (reference sequence). This CDR3 comprises 15 residues. The V and J ends lost 4 bases and 5 bases, in that order; junction bases with no gene match: 8. The CDR3: CASSTSGGRHNEQFF. Here the CDR3 DNA reads TGTGCCAGTAGTACCTCCGGGGGGAGGCACAATGAGCAGTTCTTC.

The V call is TRBV7-4, the J call TRBJ1-1; 8 positions match TRBD1. The germline V gene encodes CDR1 SGHVT and CDR2 SQSDAQ. Trimming cost V 7 bases and J 9 bases; bases outside gene matches: 10. This CDR3 has 13 amino acids. CDR3 DNA: TGTGCCAGCATCCATCAGGGGGCGGATAAAGCTTTCTTT. Its protein is CASIHQGADKAFF.

The chain couples TRBV11-3 to TRBJ1-1; D is undetermined. The V end lost 2 bases, the J end lost 0 bases, and 10 bases lay between the germline ends. CDR1 is SGHNT, CDR2 YENEEA, per germline. This CDR3 region has 15 residues. The CDR3 nucleotides are TGTGCCAGCAGCTTAAACCAGTTTCTGAACACTGAAGCTTTCTTT. Protein sequence: CASSLNQFLNTEAFF.

The chain has TRBV7-8 and TRBJ2-7, with unresolved D. The CDR3 is 13 residues long. V gave up 5 bases and J gave up 3 bases, with 11 bases separating them. Germline V lookup: CDR1 SGHVS, CDR2 FQNEAQ. The CDR3 spells CASSTGDNYEQYF. The CDR3 DNA follows: TGTGCCAGCAGCACTGGCGACAACTACGAGCAGTACTTC. The full variable domain, with the rest looked up from reference TRBV7-8 and TRBJ2-7, is GAGVSQSPRYKVAKRGQDVALRCDPISGHVSLFWYQQALGQGPEFLTYFQNEAQLDKSGLPSDRFFAERPEGSVSTLKIQRTQQEDSAVYLCASSTGDNYEQYFGPGTRLTVT.

The chain joins TRBV11-3 to TRBJ1-5, with 7 bases lining up with TRBD1. Germline trimming cut 5 bases from V and 4 bases from J; bases unmatched to any gene: 8. Germline assignment: CDR1 SGHNT and CDR2 YENEEA. The CDR3 totals 15 residues. CDR3 coding DNA: TGTGCCAGCAGCCAGACAGGGACGGGAAATCAGCCCCAGCATTTT. Its translation: CASSQTGTGNQPQHF.

The V and J genes are TRBV28 and TRBJ2-1, with a possible D match to TRBD2 (6 bases). V lost 6 bases and J 0 bases, leaving 12 bases between the germline ends. Germline CDR1 and CDR2: MDHEN and SYDVKM. This CDR3 is built from 15 residues. The CDR3 sequence: CASRHSGNSYNEQFF. The CDR3 DNA reads TGTGCCAGCAGACATAGCGGCAACTCCTACAATGAGCAGTTCTTC.

The J gene is TRBJ2-7, the V gene TRBV18; 7 nucleotides align to TRBD2. Germline V gives CDR1 KGHSH, CDR2 LQKENI. This CDR3 spans 16 amino acids. Trimming cost V 8 bases and J 3 bases; bases outside gene matches: 16. The CDR3 DNA reads TGTGCCAGCACTCCCACCGGATCTAGCGGATACTACGAGCAGTACTTC. Its protein is CASTPTGSSGYYEQYF.

The gene calls are TRBV12-5 and TRBJ1-2; TRBD1 might be the D (6 bases). Germline CDR1 and CDR2: LGHNT and FRNRAP. The CDR3 contains 14 residues. Written as DNA, the CDR3 is TGTGCCAGCACCAGGACAGAGAGAATTCATGGCTACACCTTC. This translates into CASTRTERIHGYTF.

This clone was detected once. This chain uses TRBV6-8 with TRBJ1-1, with D uncertain. The ends were cut back, 0 bases at V and 4 bases at J, with 9 bases in the middle. From germline, CDR1 is MNHGY and CDR2 SAAAGT. The CDR3 length is 14 residues. The CDR3 bases are TGTGCCAGCAGTTACTCTTCATGGACCACTGAAGCTTTCTTT. The encoded protein is CASSYSSWTTEAFF.

The rearrangement links TRBV25-1 to TRBJ1-2; 11 bases fit TRBD1. This CDR3 has 15 amino acids. CDR1 is MGHDK, CDR2 SYGVNS, per germline. With V trimmed by 6 bases and J by 8 bases, 11 bases remained unmatched. Written as DNA, the CDR3 is TGTGCCAGCAGACGGACAGGGGGCGAGTCGGGCGGCTACACCTTC. Residues: CASRRTGGESGGYTF.